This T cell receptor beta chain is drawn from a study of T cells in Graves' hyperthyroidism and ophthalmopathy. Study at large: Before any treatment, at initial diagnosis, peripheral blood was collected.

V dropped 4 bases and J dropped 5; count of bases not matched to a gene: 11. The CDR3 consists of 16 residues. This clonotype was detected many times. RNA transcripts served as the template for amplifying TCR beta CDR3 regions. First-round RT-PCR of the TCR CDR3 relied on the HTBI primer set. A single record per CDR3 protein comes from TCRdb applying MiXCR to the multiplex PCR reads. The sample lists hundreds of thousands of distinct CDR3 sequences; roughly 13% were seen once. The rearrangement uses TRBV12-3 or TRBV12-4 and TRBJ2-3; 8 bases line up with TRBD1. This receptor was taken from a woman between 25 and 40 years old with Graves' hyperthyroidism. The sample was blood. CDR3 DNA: TGTGCCAGCAGTTCGGCAGGGGGCAGGAGAGTAGATACGCAGTATTTT. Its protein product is CASSSAGGRRVDTQYF.